Sequencing of this T cell receptor (beta chain) was carried out in a study of blood T cell repertoires in COVID-19. Study context: Spain, Italy and the United States supplied samples that represented acute and convalescent COVID-19.

Here immunoSEQ multiplex PCR was the method, and the copy in TCRdb shows in-frame clones only, minus some. The sample has 100,000 to 150,000 clones; around 81% are singletons. In this sample, this clone turned up once. V trimming: 6 bases; J trimming: 6 bases; junction bases outside the gene matches: 8. CDR3 length: 15 residues. Germline V gene sequence: CDR1 LNHDA, CDR2 SQIVND (reference sequence). The sample was peripheral blood. V usage is TRBV19 and J usage is TRBJ2-1; 10 bases are a match to TRBD2. The receptor was derived from a man aged 60-69 years with acute or convalescent COVID-19. The CDR3 nucleotides read TGTGCCAGTAGCAGGCCGGGACTAGCGCGCAATGAGCAGTTCTTC. Its translation: CASSRPGLARNEQFF. Full variable domain (remainder filled in from reference TRBV19 and TRBJ2-1): DGGITQSPKYLFRKEGQNVTLSCEQNLNHDAMYWYRQDPGQGLRLIYYSQIVNDFQKGDIAEGYSVSREKKESFPLTVTSAQKNPTAFYLCASSRPGLARNEQFFGPGTRLTVL.